This T cell receptor beta chain derives from a study of regulatory T cells in long-lasting Graves disease. Overall study context: By definition, persistent Graves' disease involved antithyroid drugs for over 5 years alongside positive TSH receptor antibodies.

Germline loops: CDR1 SGHRS, CDR2 YFSETQ. V was pared by 0 bases and J by 6 bases, with 16 bases between. CDR3 length: 15 residues. Time point here: persistent/refractory GD, antithyroid drugs over 5 years with positive TRAb. The TCR library was prepared using RNA isolated from PBMCs. Sequencing libraries for TCR beta were prepared with iRepertoire HTBI primers and Arm-PCR of CDR3 regions. TCRdb recomputed calls from the multiplex PCR reads with MiXCR, one row per CDR3 protein. The sample includes 420,000 or so distinct CDR3 sequences, 20% to 30% seen only once; the top ten take about a quarter. The receptor was derived from a female donor with Graves disease. The chain is built from TRBV5-1 and TRBJ2-7, with a possible D match to TRBD2 (6 bases). The sample here was peripheral blood mononuclear cells (PBMCs), taken when the disease was refractory, from a patient treated with antithyroid drugs. For the CDR3, the DNA is TGCGCCAGCAGCTTGGCCGCGGGGAAGCGAATCGAGCAGTACTTC. Its protein is CASSLAAGKRIEQYF. Using reference TRBV5-1 and TRBJ2-7 for the parts outside the CDR3, the full variable domain is KAGVTQTPRYLIKTRGQQVTLSCSPISGHRSVSWYQQTPGQGLQFLFEYFSETQRNKGNFPGRFSGRQFSNSRSEMNVSTLELGDSALYLCASSLAAGKRIEQYFGPGTRLTVT.